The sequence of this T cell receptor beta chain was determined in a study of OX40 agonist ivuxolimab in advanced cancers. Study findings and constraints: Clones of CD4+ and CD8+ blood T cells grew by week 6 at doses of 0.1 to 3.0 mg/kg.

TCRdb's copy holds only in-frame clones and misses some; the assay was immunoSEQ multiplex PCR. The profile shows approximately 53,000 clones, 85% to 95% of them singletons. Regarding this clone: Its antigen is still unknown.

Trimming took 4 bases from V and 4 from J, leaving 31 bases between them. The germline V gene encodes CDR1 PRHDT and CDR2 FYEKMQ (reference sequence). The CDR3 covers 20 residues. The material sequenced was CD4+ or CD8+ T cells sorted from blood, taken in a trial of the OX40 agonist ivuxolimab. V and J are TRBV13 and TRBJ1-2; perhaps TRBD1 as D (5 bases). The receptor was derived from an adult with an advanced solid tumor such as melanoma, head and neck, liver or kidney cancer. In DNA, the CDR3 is TGTGCCAGCAGCTCGGAGCTGACTTGGGACGAACTAAACCAGCGCTATGGCTACACCTTC. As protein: CASSSELTWDELNQRYGYTF.